This TCR beta chain was sequenced for a study of graft-versus-host responses after intestinal transplantation. The wider study: Transplants given to recipients were multivisceral, liver-intestinal, or isolated intestinal.

Deletions cut 0 bases from V and 0 bases from J, with 19 bases between. CDR3 length equals 19 residues. Per germline, CDR1 SGHRS and CDR2 YFSETQ. Clones were read by immunoSEQ multiplex PCR, and TCRdb kept only the in-frame ones, dropping some. The data contain over 75,000 clones, 85% to 95% of them seen just once; the ten biggest clones take up over 0.06%. Points from the study as a whole: Detection of GvH clones occurred in recipient marrow, and some had their first appearance in ileum or blood. Early post-transplant HvG declines were associated with peak circulating GvH clone levels.

This clone was counted a single time. Its antigen is still unknown. This chain joins TRBV5-1 and TRBJ1-3; no reliable D call. The TCR originated in a human donor who was the organ donor for an intestinal transplant. Sequenced here: unstimulated CD8+ T cells sorted from spleen or lymph node cells, sampled before transplant. CDR3 region: CASSLAPRGRLDSGNTIYF. CDR3 in DNA: TGCGCCAGCAGCTTGGCCCCCCGCGGAAGATTAGACTCTGGAAACACCATATATTTT.